This T cell receptor (beta chain) was documented in a study of beta chain features in type 1 diabetes. In regard to this clone: Its specificity is not known.

What was sequenced were expressed TCRB transcripts, since all of the isolated RNA had been reverse transcribed. Clones were read by immunoSEQ multiplex PCR, and TCRdb kept only the in-frame ones, dropping some. The sample lists 500,000 to 800,000 clones, around an eighth occurring once. The CDR3 covers 13 residues. Germline lookup yields CDR1 MGHDK and CDR2 SYGVNS. Trimming shortened V by 7 bases and J by 1 base, and 8 bases separated the two germline ends. Findings and caveats of the study: Shortening that was moderate but significant affected the TCRB CDR3s of Type 1 diabetes patients in all four CD4+ subsets.

The sequenced sample was naive CD4+ T cells from blood. The genes are TRBV25-1 and TRBJ1-3; D is unclear. This receptor was taken from a man aged 25-45 years with type 1 diabetes. CDR3 amino acids: CASMGRSGNTIYF. The CDR3 DNA reads as TGTGCCAGCATGGGCAGGTCTGGAAACACCATATATTTT.